This T cell receptor beta chain emerged from a study of cytomegalovirus exposure and HLA in healthy donors (dated by TCRdb to 2017 to 2019). About the investigation overall: An earlier analysis of fewer than 750 of the donors reported about 300 Gb of sequence data and roughly 120 million unique TCR beta sequences obtained from 150 million to 200 million T cells. An early release that covered around 590 HLA-typed donors contained around 300 gigabases of sequencing data and some 87 million unique TCR sequences. Of the 300 to 500 genotyped donors, 65% to 90% were placed in the genetic ancestry cluster associated with self-reported Caucasian donors. The study aimed to test whether cataloging public T cell receptors could reveal signatures of past pathogen exposure. The study profiled the T cell repertoires of 666 subjects by immunosequencing and related them to cytomegalovirus serostatus. Besides the first cohort of 666 subjects, a separate validation cohort made up of 120 different subjects was used. High-throughput TCR immunosequencing, statistical association of individual TCRs with disease status, and machine learning were combined to predict cytomegalovirus infection status. A later analysis re-examined previously published TCR beta repertoires from roughly 650 donors and added high-resolution HLA genotyping to investigate patterns of TCR occurrence. In the later analysis, no new phenotypic data were used to find candidate immune exposures; instead, reliance was placed on TCR beta sequences and their occurrence across donors. An earlier analysis of 500 to 750 of the donors applied high-throughput TCR beta sequencing to assess whether each TCR beta V gene segment acted as functional or pseudogenic. Alongside the repertoire data, information on donor age, sex, ethnicity and CMV serostatus was compiled. A later genetic analysis took genome-wide SNP genotypes for about 65% of the roughly 670 donors and used that subset as a discovery cohort. All discovery cohort repertoires had been generated on a single sequencing platform. HLA typing covered class I and class II loci at four-digit resolution. The number of typed donors differed by locus: roughly 620-630 for A, B, C, DRB1 and DQB1; some 540 for DQA1; fewer than 610 for DPA1; and 400 to 480 for DPB1. Because of strong linkage in the cohort, a few DR-DQ haplotypes were treated as single units for association and clustering. Among under 450 genotyped donors of the cohort, an average of about 240,000 unique TCR beta nucleotide sequences were sequenced per donor, roughly a sixth of them non-productive. Overall results and qualifications from the work: A later analysis found that TCR association rates varied across HLA loci, with DRB1 alleles showing the most associated TCRs and HLA-C alleles the fewest. Because HLA typing was unavailable for some donors at each locus, only the typed subset was used in association tests. In a later analysis, 16,951 TCR beta sequences were associated with specific HLA alleles at a false discovery rate of 0.05. A cluster of highly shared sequence variants was judged likely to represent a technical artifact of the sequencing pipeline. The authors suggested that the approach could potentially be generalized to other disease states and immunological phenotypes. Compared with equally common non-associated chains, HLA-associated TCR beta chains in a later analysis were more clonally expanded and had lower generation probabilities. Most CMV-associated TCR beta chains appeared to be HLA-restricted in a later analysis, and the HLA associations seemed to be driven largely by CMV exposure. According to a later analysis, parvovirus B19, influenza, CMV and Epstein-Barr virus appeared linked to several top co-occurrence clusters. Linkage disequilibrium might explain the correlated functional status among segregating V segments, but an unknown experimental factor could not be ruled out. Assigning TCR associations to individual alleles was difficult when HLA alleles, especially DR and DQ, strongly co-occurred. The presence/absence analyses assumed that sequencing depth was roughly uniform across donors, and that assumption may not be true. Immune exposure information for the cohort was limited to CMV serostatus. Cytomegalovirus status was reported to be diagnosed by the classifier with high specificity and sensitivity in both the original and validation cohorts. Because counts were too low, approximately 15 rarely observed V segments, including chromosome 9 orphons, were excluded from the earlier analysis of about 500 of the donors. The study gave a list of about 160 TCR beta chains associated with cytomegalovirus. A few of the identified cytomegalovirus-associated TCR beta chains were confirmed in vitro to be specific for cytomegalovirus antigens. Most TCR sequences were observed very rarely across donors, whereas some public TCRs were present in many individuals. A later genetic analysis associated a missense DCLRE1C variant with V-gene and J-gene trimming of TCR beta chains, and an independent cohort replicated the association. A further reported finding was that TCR beta sequences accurately predicted the HLA-A and HLA-B alleles for most subjects in the first cohort. Compared with the approximately 700-donor mean, donors in an Asian-associated ancestry cluster had fewer N-insertions in productive TCRs, according to a later genetic analysis. This cohort had only TCR beta chains sequenced, and the lack of alpha or paired-chain data limited which features could be detected. In an earlier analysis of over 550 of the donors, most TCR beta V segments were observed in productive rearrangements about 87% or about 30% of the time, broadly matching IMGT annotations.

The library was produced with the immunoSEQ multiplex PCR assay. The multiplex PCR relied on a mix of 60 forward primers for TCR Vbeta segments and 13 reverse primers for TCR Jbeta segments. Amplification of the CDR3 region of rearranged TCR beta genes was performed with a multiplex PCR assay on genomic DNA. The Illumina HiSeq System was used to sequence the amplified TCR beta libraries as 87-base-pair reads. In the original analysis: Across the roughly 700 repertoires, a later analysis counted 60 million to 90 million unique TCR beta chains, roughly 11 million of which were shared by at least two donors. To remove PCR and sequencing errors, raw reads were error-corrected and collapsed into unique sequences using a nearest-neighbor algorithm that merged closely related sequences. V, D and J gene segments were assigned by aligning CDR3 sequences to IMGT reference sequences. For a sequence to be retained, a match of at least six nucleotides was required to both a V gene segment and a J gene segment. A rearrangement counted as productive if the CDR3 had no stop codons and remained in frame with V and J, and every other rearrangement counted as non-productive. Following IMGT convention, CDR3 was defined as the stretch from the second conserved V-encoded cysteine up to the conserved J-encoded phenylalanine. The earlier analysis of about 500 of the donors excluded sequences that lacked an unambiguous match to a single V gene segment. An earlier analysis of some 610 of the donors called V segments functional above 56.7% productive rearrangements and segregating when the between-donor standard deviation exceeded 5%. A statistical classification framework was built for diagnosing cytomegalovirus status from the catalog of TCR beta chain sequences. V and J gene assignment, in a later analysis, came from comparing TCR nucleotide sequences with IMGT/GENE-DB human TR gene sequences. In a later analysis, CDR3 sequences and most-parsimonious VDJ recombination scenarios were assigned using the TCRdist pipeline. In a later analysis, every TCR beta chain was defined by the combination of its CDR3 amino acid sequence and its V-gene family, and reads without a unique V-gene family were dropped. A later analysis removed 500 to 650 highly shared, low-generation-probability nucleotide sequences to deal with suspected cross-contamination and a sequencing artifact. For each public chain, a later analysis derived a clonal expansion index from normalized ranks of inferred template counts within each repertoire. In a later analysis, generation probabilities were computed using a VDJ recombination model fitted to out-of-frame rearrangements, and the results were checked against IGoR. In a later analysis, TCR-TCR, TCR-HLA and TCR-CMV co-occurrence was scored with hypergeometric tests, and a repertoire-size bias correction was applied to TCR pairs. False discovery rates were estimated in a later analysis by permuting HLA or CMV assignments 20 times. In a later analysis, co-occurring TCRs were grouped with DBSCAN, and TCRdist sequence similarity was added when clustering was performed within HLA-allele-positive subsets. Co-occurrence clustering excluded repertoires with fewer than 30,000 or more than 120,000 public chains, plus five with anomalous nucleotide sharing. This is the immuneACCESS table as TCRdb keeps it, with only in-frame sequences that have V and J called. A part of the clones is gone; compared with another copy, unresolved V genes explain less than half, and the rest is unexplained. Clone size and V and J calls were adopted from that table, with D and trimming inferred from the DNA. The sample yields 110,000 to 150,000 clones; about 80% were counted once. Jointly, the top ten make up roughly 4.7% of the sample.

The cohort consisted of hundreds of healthy bone marrow donors. Cohort members were all nominally healthy when sampled, although unrecorded immune exposures were likely present. The donor tested CMV seronegative and was one of the 352 seronegative cohort members. Each donor provided a peripheral blood sample, and peripheral blood mononuclear cells were used for TCR beta sequencing. Genomic DNA was extracted from the blood cell samples with the Qiagen DNeasy Blood Extraction Kit. In regard to this clone: Its antigen is unknown. No much larger clone exists at a distance of one base, and base qualities are not known.

Sequenced material: PBMCs. The receptor's source is a man aged 35 to 55 in good health and CMV-seronegative.

The CDR3 region reads CASSLRDIQETQYF. The DNA is as follows: TGCGCCAGCAGCTTGAGGGACATTCAAGAGACCCAGTACTTC. The chain joins TRBV5-1 to TRBJ2-5, and TRBD1 may be the D gene, going by 6 matching bases. The germline V gene encodes CDR1 SGHRS and CDR2 YFSETQ. Spanning cysteine to phenylalanine, the CDR3 consists of 14 amino acids. Only CDR3 DNA is held: 42 bases, read in frame from base 1. V and J are truncated by 1 base and 2 bases respectively, leaving an intervening sequence of 9 bases.